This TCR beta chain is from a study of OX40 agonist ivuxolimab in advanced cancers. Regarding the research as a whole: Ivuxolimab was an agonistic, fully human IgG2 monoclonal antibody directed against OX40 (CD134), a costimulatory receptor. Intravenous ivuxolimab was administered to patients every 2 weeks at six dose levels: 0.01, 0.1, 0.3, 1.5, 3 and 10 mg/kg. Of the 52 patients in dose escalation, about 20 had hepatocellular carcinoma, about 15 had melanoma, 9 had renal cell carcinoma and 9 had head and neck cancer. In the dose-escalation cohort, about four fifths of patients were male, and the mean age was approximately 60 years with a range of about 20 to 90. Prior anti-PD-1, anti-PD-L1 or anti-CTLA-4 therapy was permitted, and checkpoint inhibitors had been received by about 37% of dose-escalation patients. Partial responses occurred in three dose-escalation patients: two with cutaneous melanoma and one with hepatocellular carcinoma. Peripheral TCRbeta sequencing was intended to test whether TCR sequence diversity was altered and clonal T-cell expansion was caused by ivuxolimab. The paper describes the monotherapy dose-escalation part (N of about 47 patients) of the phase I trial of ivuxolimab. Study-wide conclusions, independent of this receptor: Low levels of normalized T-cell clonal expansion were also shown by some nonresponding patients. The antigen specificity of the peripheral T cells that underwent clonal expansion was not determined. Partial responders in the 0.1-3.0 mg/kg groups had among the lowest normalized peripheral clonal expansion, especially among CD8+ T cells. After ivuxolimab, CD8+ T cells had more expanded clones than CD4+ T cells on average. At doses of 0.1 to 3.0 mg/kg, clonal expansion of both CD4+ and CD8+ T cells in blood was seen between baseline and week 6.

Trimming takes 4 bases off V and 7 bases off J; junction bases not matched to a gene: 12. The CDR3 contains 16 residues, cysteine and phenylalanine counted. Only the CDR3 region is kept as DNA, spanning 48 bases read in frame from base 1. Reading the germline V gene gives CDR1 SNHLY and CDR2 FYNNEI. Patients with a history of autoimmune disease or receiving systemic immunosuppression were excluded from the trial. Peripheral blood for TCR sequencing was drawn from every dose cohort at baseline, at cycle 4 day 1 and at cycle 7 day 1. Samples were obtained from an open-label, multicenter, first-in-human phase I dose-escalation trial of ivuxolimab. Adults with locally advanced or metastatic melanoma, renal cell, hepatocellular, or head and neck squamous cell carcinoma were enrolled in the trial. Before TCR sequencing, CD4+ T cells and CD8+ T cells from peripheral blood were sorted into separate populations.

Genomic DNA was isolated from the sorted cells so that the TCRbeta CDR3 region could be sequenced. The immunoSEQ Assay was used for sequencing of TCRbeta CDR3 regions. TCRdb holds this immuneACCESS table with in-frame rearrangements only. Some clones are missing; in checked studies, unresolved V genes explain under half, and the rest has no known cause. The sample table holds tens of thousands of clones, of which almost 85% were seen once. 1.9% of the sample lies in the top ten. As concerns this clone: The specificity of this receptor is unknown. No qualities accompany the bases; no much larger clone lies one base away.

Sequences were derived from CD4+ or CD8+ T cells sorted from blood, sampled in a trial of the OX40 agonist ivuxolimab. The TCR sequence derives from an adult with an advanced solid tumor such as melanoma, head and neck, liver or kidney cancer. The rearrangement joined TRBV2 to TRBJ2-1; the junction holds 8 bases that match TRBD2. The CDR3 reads CASSGVGGRHGNEQFF. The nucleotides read TGTGCCAGCAGTGGAGTGGGCGGGAGGCATGGTAATGAGCAGTTCTTC.